Shown below are 21 T cell receptor beta chains from a single sample sequenced in a study of CD8 T cells in ankylosing spondylitis (dated by TCRdb to 2015 to 2018). The method was 5' RACE. TCRdb shows the sequencer as Illumina HiSeq 2500. TCRdb reprocessed the public reads (quality trimming at Q25 with fastp, clone calling with MiXCR) and kept in-frame beta chains. Here each entry gathers all rows of one CDR3 protein and keeps the most common genes and DNA. Counted in this sample were about 130,000 distinct CDR3 sequences; more than 5.5% of them appeared once. The leading ten clones occupy 12% of the sample. The sequenced sample consisted of blood, either unsorted or a sorted T cell fraction (not recorded which). These receptors were obtained from a female donor with ankylosing spondylitis or in good health (not recorded which).

This clonotype occurred many times. This chain joins TRBV5-1 and TRBJ2-7; unclear D gene. V was trimmed by 0 bases and J by 5 bases, leaving 15 bases between them. The length of the CDR3 is 15 residues. Germline lookup yields CDR1 SGHRS and CDR2 YFSETQ. CDR3 sequence: CASSLDSPRFDEQYF. CDR3 DNA: TGCGCCAGCAGCTTGGACTCCCCTAGGTTCGACGAGCAGTACTTC.

This clonotype was counted only a few times. The chain couples TRBV7-6 to TRBJ2-1; 13 nucleotides agree with TRBD2. CDR3 length equals 16 residues. Per the germline V gene, CDR1 is SGHVS and CDR2 is FNYEAQ. V was pared by 4 bases and J by 9 bases, with 9 bases of the junction left unmatched. The CDR3 DNA is TGTGCCAGCAGCTCCAAGACTAGCGGGGGGCGAGGTGAGCAGTTCTTC. Amino acids: CASSSKTSGGRGEQFF.

This clonotype was found many times. For the CDR3, the DNA is TGTGCCAGCAGCCTAACCCCCACCTGGGGACCGGTGGAGACCCAGTACTTC. It is translated as CASSLTPTWGPVETQYF. The chain has TRBV6-1 and TRBJ2-5; tentatively, D is TRBD1 or TRBD2 (5 bases each). V was trimmed by 6 bases and J by 5 bases, leaving 25 bases between them. Germline V gene data show CDR1 as MNHNS and CDR2 as SASEGT. The CDR3 spans 17 residues.

This clonotype was recorded at least ten times. This chain joins TRBV29-1 and TRBJ2-7; 8 bases fit TRBD2. CDR1 SQVTM and CDR2 ANQGSEA come from the germline V gene. V lost 3 bases and J lost 4; bases outside the gene matches: 8. The CDR3 runs to 14 residues. This CDR3 is CSVDFGGAAYEQYF. CDR3 in DNA: TGCAGCGTTGACTTCGGGGGGGCGGCGTACGAGCAGTACTTC.

In this sample, this clonotype turned up many times. The chain is built from TRBV12-3 or TRBV12-4 and TRBJ2-2, with D unresolved. CDR3 size: 14 residues. Between the trimmed V and J ends, which lost 3 bases and 1 base, there was a span of 6 bases. The DNA of the CDR3 is TGTGCCAGCAGTTTGATAGAGAACACCGGGGAGCTGTTTTTT. The encoded protein is CASSLIENTGELFF.

This clonotype was detected ten times or more. This chain joins TRBV5-1 and TRBJ2-2; perhaps TRBD2 as D (5 bases). Deletions cut 0 bases from V and 6 bases from J, with 12 bases between. The CDR3 contains 15 residues. Germline assignment: CDR1 SGHRS and CDR2 YFSETQ. The CDR3 reads CASSLVSGSAGELFF. The CDR3 coding sequence is TGCGCCAGCAGCTTGGTGTCGGGATCGGCCGGGGAGCTGTTTTTT.

This clonotype was counted ten times or more. The V gene is TRBV19, the J gene TRBJ1-6; D uncertain. With 6 bases removed from V and 5 bases from J, the gap between germline ends came to 11 bases. The CDR3 covers 14 residues. CDR1 and CDR2 from the germline V gene are LNHDA and SQIVND (reference sequence). The CDR3 region has the DNA TGTGCCAGTAGGACCGGGCCAGATAATTCACCCCTCCACTTT. This codes for CASRTGPDNSPLHF. The variable domain in full, completed from reference TRBV19 and TRBJ1-6, reads DGGITQSPKYLFRKEGQNVTLSCEQNLNHDAMYWYRQDPGQGLRLIYYSQIVNDFQKGDIAEGYSVSREKKESFPLTVTSAQKNPTAFYLCASRTGPDNSPLHFGNGTRLTVT.

This clonotype was counted ten times or more. The chain employs TRBV12-3 or TRBV12-4 and TRBJ2-6; TRBD1 matches 9 bases. V lost 4 bases and J lost 8; bases outside the gene matches: 12. CDR3 length: 17 amino acids. The CDR3 loop is CASSSVRGQGVPNVLTF. DNA of the CDR3: TGTGCCAGCAGTTCGGTCCGGGGACAGGGCGTTCCCAACGTCCTGACTTTC.

This clonotype appeared many times. The V gene is TRBV5-5, the J gene TRBJ1-5, with D possibly TRBD1 on 5 matching bases. The ends were cut back, 1 base at V and 8 bases at J, with 19 bases in the middle. The CDR3 runs to 16 residues. From germline, CDR1 is SGHKS and CDR2 YYEKEE (reference sequence). CDR3 sequence: CASSLYADTTKKPQHF. CDR3 sequence (DNA): TGTGCCAGCAGCTTGTATGCGGACACCACAAAGAAGCCCCAGCATTTT.

This clonotype occurred many times. The chain recombines TRBV5-1 with TRBJ2-5, with 13 bases that match TRBD2. The CDR3 loop spans 16 amino acids. In germline, CDR1 is SGHRS, CDR2 YFSETQ. Trimming took 2 bases from V and 3 from J; bases not matched to a gene: 4. The CDR3, as DNA: TGCGCCAGCAGCTTACGGACTAGCGGGGGCAAAGAGACCCAGTACTTC. Amino acid sequence: CASSLRTSGGKETQYF.

This clonotype was observed at least ten times. The J gene is TRBJ2-4, the V gene TRBV6-1; D remains ambiguous. Between the trimmed V and J ends, which lost 8 bases and 3 bases, there was a span of 14 bases. This CDR3 comprises 14 residues. The V gene's germline CDR1 is MNHNS and CDR2 SASEGT. CDR3 sequence: CASGRIGGKNIQYF. The CDR3 DNA follows: TGTGCCAGCGGCCGTATAGGCGGCAAAAACATTCAGTACTTC.

This clonotype showed up many times. The chain links TRBV20-1 to TRBJ1-1; D remains unclear. Looked up from germline, CDR1 is DFQATT and CDR2 is SNEGSKA (reference sequence). This CDR3 comprises 13 residues. Trimming cost V 5 bases and J 7 bases, with 17 bases left between them. As DNA, the CDR3 is TGCAGTGCTCTCAATCAACGGGAGGGTGAAGCTTTCTTT. Its translation is CSALNQREGEAFF.

This clonotype came up many times. The gene calls are TRBV5-1 and TRBJ1-1; D might be TRBD1 (5 bases). V lost 3 bases and J 4 bases, leaving 10 bases between the germline ends. This CDR3 spans 13 amino acids. CDR1 and CDR2 (germline): SGHRS, YFSETQ. The CDR3 region has the DNA TGCGCCAGCAGCTGGGGGTCGGGCACTGAAGCTTTCTTT. Protein product: CASSWGSGTEAFF. Full variable domain (missing parts from reference TRBV5-1 and TRBJ1-1): KAGVTQTPRYLIKTRGQQVTLSCSPISGHRSVSWYQQTPGQGLQFLFEYFSETQRNKGNFPGRFSGRQFSNSRSEMNVSTLELGDSALYLCASSWGSGTEAFFGQGTRLTVV.

This clonotype was seen ten or more times. The chain combines TRBV12-3 or TRBV12-4 with TRBJ2-3, with D uncertain. Deletions cut 6 bases from V and 5 bases from J, with 9 bases between. The CDR3 spans 12 residues. For the CDR3, the DNA is TGTGCCAGCAGCGCAAGAGGAGATACGCAGTATTTT. Encoded protein: CASSARGDTQYF.

The gene calls are TRBV7-2 and TRBJ1-3, with 7 bases matching TRBD1. CDR1 SGHTA and CDR2 FQGNSA come from the germline V gene. The CDR3 is made up of 15 amino acids. The junction had 8 bases not matched to a gene; V was cut back by 5 bases and J by 4 bases. The CDR3 sequence: CASSTYRGAGNTIYF. The CDR3 bases are TGTGCCAGCAGCACCTACAGGGGTGCCGGAAACACCATATATTTT.

At least ten counts were recorded for this clonotype. The chain combines TRBV6-1 with TRBJ1-2, with a tentative D call TRBD1 (6 bases). V was shortened by 10 bases and J by 4 bases, with 16 bases between the two germline ends. This CDR3 is built from 13 residues. Per germline, CDR1 MNHNS and CDR2 SASEGT. CDR3 sequence: CATLADRTYGYTF. The DNA for the CDR3 is TGTGCCACTCTCGCCGACAGGACCTATGGCTACACCTTC.

This clonotype was found a few times. This sequence joins TRBV5-8 and TRBJ2-7; tentatively, D is TRBD2 (7 bases). V lost 0 bases to trimming and J lost 2 bases, with 15 bases between them. The CDR3 contains 16 residues. Germline CDR1 reads SGHTS; CDR2 reads YDEGEE. The CDR3, as DNA: TGTGCCAGCAGCTTGGTGGGGCGGGGGCGGACCTACGAGCAGTACTTC. As protein: CASSLVGRGRTYEQYF.

This clonotype was recorded many times. The chain carries TRBV18 and TRBJ1-2; 10 bases map to TRBD1. Germline-derived CDR1 and CDR2 are KGHSH and LQKENI. Unmatched junction bases numbered 2, after V lost 3 bases and J lost 1 base. The CDR3 has 15 amino acids. The CDR3 reads CASSPDRGNNYGYTF. Written as DNA, the CDR3 is TGTGCCAGCTCACCGGACAGGGGGAATAACTATGGCTACACCTTC. The full variable domain, completed using reference TRBV18 and TRBJ1-2, is NAGVMQNPRHLVRRRGQEARLRCSPMKGHSHVYWYRQLPEEGLKFMVYLQKENIIDESGMPKERFSAEFPKEGPSILRIQQVVRGDSAAYFCASSPDRGNNYGYTFGSGTRLTVV.

Details on this clonotype: A much larger clone sits a single nucleotide away, making a read error possible. This chain links TRBV5-1 with TRBJ2-1, with no clear D. CDR1 and CDR2 (germline): SGHRS, YFSETQ. The length of the CDR3 is 13 residues. The CDR3 reads CASSQTPDNVQFF. CDR3 coding DNA: TGCGCCAGCAGCCAAACGCCGGATAATGTGCAGTTCTTC. Full variable domain (outside the CDR3, taken from reference TRBV5-1 and TRBJ2-1): KAGVTQTPRYLIKTRGQQVTLSCSPISGHRSVSWYQQTPGQGLQFLFEYFSETQRNKGNFPGRFSGRQFSNSRSEMNVSTLELGDSALYLCASSQTPDNVQFFGPGTRLTVL.

At least ten counts were recorded for this clonotype. This sequence joins TRBV29-1 and TRBJ1-1, with a possible D match to TRBD1 (5 bases). The CDR3 has 15 amino acids. V lost 6 bases, J lost 1 base, and 18 bases lay in between. The germline V gene has CDR1 SQVTM and CDR2 ANQGSEA. CDR3: CSVPGGLVTNTEAFF. The DNA of the CDR3 is TGCAGCGTCCCGGGGGGGTTGGTTACGAACACTGAAGCTTTCTTT.

This clonotype was seen many times. The chain is built from TRBV20-1 and TRBJ1-2, with D possibly TRBD1 on 5 matching bases. The CDR3 length is 12 residues. Trimming removed 6 bases at V and 1 base at J, with 9 bases between. From germline, CDR1 is DFQATT and CDR2 SNEGSKA (reference sequence). CDR3 nucleotides: TGCAGTGCGGGCAGGGATAACTATGGCTACACCTTC. Translating it yields CSAGRDNYGYTF.